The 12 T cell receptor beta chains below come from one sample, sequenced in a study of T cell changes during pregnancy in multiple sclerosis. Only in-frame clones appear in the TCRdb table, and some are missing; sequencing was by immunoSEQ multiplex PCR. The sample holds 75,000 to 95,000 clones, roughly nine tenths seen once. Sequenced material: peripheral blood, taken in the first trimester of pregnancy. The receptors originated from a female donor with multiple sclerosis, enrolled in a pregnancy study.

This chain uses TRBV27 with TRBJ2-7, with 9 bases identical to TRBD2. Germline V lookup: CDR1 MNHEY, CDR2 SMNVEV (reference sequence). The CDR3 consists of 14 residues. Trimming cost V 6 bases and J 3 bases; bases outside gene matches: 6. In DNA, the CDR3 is TGTGCCAGCAGCATAGCGGGAGTCTTCTACGAGCAGTACTTC. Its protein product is CASSIAGVFYEQYF.

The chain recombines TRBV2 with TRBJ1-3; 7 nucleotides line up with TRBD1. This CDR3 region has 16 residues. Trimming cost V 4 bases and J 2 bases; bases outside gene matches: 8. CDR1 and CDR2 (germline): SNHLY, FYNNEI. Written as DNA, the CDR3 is TGTGCCAGCAGTGCGGCCGACAGGGTCGCTGGAAACACCATATATTTT. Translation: CASSAADRVAGNTIYF.

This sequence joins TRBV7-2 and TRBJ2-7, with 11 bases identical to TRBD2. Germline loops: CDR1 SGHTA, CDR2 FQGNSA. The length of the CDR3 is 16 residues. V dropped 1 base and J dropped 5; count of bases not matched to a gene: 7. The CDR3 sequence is CASSLVAGGPNHEQYF. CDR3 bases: TGTGCCAGCAGCTTAGTAGCGGGAGGGCCGAACCACGAGCAGTACTTC.

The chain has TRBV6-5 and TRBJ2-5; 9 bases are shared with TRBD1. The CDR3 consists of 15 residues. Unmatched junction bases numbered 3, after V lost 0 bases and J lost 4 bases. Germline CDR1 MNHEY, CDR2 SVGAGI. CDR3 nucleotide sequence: TGTGCCAGCAGTTACTCGAACAGGGGGCGAGAGACCCAGTACTTC. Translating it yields CASSYSNRGRETQYF.

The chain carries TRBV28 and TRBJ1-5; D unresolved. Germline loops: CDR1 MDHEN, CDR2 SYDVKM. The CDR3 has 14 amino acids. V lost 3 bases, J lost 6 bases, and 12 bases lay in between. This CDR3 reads CASSFPISAQPQHF. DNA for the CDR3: TGTGCCAGCAGTTTCCCAATAAGCGCTCAGCCCCAGCATTTT. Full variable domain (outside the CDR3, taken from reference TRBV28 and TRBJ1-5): DVKVTQSSRYLVKRTGEKVFLECVQDMDHENMFWYRQDPGLGLRLIYFSYDVKMKEKGDIPEGYSVSREKKERFSLILESASTNQTSMYLCASSFPISAQPQHFGDGTRLSIL.

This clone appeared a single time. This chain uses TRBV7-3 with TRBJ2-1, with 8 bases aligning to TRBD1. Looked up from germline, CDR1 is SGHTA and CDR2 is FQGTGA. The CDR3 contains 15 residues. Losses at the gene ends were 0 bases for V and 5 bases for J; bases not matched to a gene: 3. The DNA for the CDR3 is TGTGCCAGCAGCTTAACGGGACAGGCTCACAATGAGCAGTTCTTC. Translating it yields CASSLTGQAHNEQFF.

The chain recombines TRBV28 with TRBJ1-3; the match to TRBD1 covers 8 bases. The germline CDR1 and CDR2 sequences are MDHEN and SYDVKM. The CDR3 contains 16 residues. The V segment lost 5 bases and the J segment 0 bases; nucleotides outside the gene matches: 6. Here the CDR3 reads CASSDDRGFSGNTIYF. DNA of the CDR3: TGTGCCAGCAGTGACGACAGGGGTTTCTCTGGAAACACCATATATTTT.

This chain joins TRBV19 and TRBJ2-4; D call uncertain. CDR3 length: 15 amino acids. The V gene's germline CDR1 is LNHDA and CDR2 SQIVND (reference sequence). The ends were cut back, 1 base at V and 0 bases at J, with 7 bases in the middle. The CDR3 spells CASSIGSLAKNIQYF. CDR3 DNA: TGTGCCAGTAGTATAGGGAGTCTAGCCAAAAACATTCAGTACTTC.

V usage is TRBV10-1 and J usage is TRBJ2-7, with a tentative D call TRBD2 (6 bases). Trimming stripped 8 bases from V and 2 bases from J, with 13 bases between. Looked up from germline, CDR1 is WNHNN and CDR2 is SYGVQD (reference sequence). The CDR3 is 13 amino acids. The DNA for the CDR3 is TGCGCCAGCCTCGGTCTAGCGACCTACGAGCAGTACTTC. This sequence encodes CASLGLATYEQYF.

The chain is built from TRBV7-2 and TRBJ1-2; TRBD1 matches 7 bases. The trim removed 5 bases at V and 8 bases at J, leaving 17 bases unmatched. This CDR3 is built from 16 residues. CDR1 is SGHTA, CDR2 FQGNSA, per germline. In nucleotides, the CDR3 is TGTGCCAGCAGCCCCTGGCGCCCACAGGGGATAAAGGGCTACACCTTC. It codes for CASSPWRPQGIKGYTF.

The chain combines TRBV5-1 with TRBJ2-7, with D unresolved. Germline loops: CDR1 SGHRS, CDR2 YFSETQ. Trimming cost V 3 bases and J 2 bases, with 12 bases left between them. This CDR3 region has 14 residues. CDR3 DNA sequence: TGCGCCAGCAGCTCAGGCTCCCCGCCCTACGAGCAGTACTTC. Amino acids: CASSSGSPPYEQYF.

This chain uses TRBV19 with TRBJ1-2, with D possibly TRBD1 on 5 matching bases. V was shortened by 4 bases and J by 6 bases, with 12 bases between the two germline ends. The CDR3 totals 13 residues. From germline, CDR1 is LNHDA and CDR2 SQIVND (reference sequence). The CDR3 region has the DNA TGTGCCAGTAGTAGCGGGGGGAGTGATGGCTACACCTTC. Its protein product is CASSSGGSDGYTF.